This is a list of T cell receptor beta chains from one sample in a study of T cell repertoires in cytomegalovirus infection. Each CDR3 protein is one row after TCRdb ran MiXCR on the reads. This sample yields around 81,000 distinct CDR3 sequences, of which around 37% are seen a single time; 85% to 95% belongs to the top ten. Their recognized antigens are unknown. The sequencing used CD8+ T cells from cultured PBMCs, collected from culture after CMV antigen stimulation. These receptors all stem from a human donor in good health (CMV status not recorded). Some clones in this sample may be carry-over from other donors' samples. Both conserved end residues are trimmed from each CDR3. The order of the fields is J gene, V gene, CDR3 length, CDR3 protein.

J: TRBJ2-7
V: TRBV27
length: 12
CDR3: ASSLGTPAYEQY

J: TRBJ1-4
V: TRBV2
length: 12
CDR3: ASSSGTTWEKLF

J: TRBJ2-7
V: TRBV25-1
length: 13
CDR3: ASSGGTGRRYEQY

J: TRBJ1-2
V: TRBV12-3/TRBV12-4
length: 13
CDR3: ASRPPDRGNFGYT

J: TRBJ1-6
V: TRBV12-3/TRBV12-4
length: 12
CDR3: ASSARQDNSPLH

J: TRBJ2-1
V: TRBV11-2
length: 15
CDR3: ASSARQTTSSYNEQF

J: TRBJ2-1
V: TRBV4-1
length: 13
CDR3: ASSHRERGNNEQF

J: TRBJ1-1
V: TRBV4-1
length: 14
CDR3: ASSQAMGSASTEAF

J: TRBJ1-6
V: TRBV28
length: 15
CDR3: ASSFVRELAYNSPLH

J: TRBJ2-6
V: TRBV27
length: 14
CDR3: ASSLARLSGANVLT

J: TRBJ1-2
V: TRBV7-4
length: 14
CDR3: ASSVAGGVAPYGYT

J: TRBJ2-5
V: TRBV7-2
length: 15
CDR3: ASSLEAGWLRQETQY

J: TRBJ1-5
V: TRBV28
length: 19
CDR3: ASSSQRTGTGQLYSNQPQH

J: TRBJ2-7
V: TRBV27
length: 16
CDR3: ASSSLNGGGGSSYEQY

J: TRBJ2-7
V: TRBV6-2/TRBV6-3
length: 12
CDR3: ASRTTGETYEQY

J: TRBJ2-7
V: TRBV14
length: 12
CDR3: ASSQAGQGYEQY

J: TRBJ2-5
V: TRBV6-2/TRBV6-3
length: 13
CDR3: ASSYSGSEGETQY

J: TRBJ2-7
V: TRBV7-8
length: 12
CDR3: ASSPTSGGYEQY

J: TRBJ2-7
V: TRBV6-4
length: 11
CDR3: ASVSGTPYEQY

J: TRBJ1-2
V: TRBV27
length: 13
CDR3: ASSLLGTGLYGYT

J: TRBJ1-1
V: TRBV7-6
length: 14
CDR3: ASSPPPAGVDTEAF

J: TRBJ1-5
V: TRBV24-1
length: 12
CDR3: ATSDWDRGQPQH

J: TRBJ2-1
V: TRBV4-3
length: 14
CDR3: ASSQGPAGSYNEQF